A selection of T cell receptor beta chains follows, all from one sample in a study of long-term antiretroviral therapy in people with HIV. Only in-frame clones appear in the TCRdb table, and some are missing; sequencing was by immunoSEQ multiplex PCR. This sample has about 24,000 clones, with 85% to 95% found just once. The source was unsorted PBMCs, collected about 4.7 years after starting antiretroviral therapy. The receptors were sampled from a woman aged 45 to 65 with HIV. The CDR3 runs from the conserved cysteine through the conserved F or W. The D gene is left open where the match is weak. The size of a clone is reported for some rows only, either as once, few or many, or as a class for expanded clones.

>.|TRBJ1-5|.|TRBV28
TGTGCCAGCAGCTCCTCCCCGGGCCTCGCGGGGCAGCCCCAGCATTTT
CASSSSPGLAGQPQHF
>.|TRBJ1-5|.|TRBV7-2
TGTGCCAGCAGCCTAAACGCGCAGGGGAATAGCAATCAGCCCCAGCATTTT
CASSLNAQGNSNQPQHF
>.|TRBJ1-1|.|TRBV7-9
TGTGCCAGCAGCTCAACAGGGACTGAAGCTTTCTTT
CASSSTGTEAFF
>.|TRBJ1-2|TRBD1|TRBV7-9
TGTGCCAGCAGCTTAGAGGCAGGGGGCGCGGGTGGCTACACCTTC
CASSLEAGGAGGYTF
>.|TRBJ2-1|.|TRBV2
TGTGCCAGCAGTGCCGAGCCCATTAATGAGCAGTTCTTC
CASSAEPINEQFF
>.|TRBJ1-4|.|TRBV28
TGTGCCAGCAGGAGCCCGGGGCTGCCGAATGAAAAACTGTTTTTT
CASRSPGLPNEKLFF
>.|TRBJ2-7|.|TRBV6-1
TGTGCCAGCAGTGATTGGACAGAAACCTACGAGCAGTACTTC
CASSDWTETYEQYF
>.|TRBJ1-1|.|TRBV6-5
TGTGCCAGCACCCGGGGATTGCGGAACACTGAAGCTTTCTTT
CASTRGLRNTEAFF
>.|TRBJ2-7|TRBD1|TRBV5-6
TGTGCCAGCAGCTTCGGGACAGCTGACTACGAGCAGTACTTC
CASSFGTADYEQYF
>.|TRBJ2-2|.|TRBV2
TGTGCCAGCAGTGGTGAAGCGAACACCGGGGAGCTGTTTTTT
CASSGEANTGELFF
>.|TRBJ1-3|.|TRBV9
TGTGCCAGCGGAAGACAAAGTGGGGTGCAAGGAAACACCATATATTTT
CASGRQSGVQGNTIYF
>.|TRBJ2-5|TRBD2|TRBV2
TGTGCCAGCAGGCTTAGCGGGAGTGGCACAGAGACCCAGTACTTC
CASRLSGSGTETQYF
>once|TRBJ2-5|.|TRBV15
TGTGCCACCAGCAGACGCGTGGGCGAATGGGAGACCCAGTACTTC
CATSRRVGEWETQYF
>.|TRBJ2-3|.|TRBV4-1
TGCGCCAGCAGCCAAGGGGTTGCGGGCCACACAGATACGCAGTATTTT
CASSQGVAGHTDTQYF
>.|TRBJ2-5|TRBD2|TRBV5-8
TGTGCCAGCAGCTTCGGGGGGTTGCAAGAGACCCAGTACTTC
CASSFGGLQETQYF
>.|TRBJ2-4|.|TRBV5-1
TGCGCCAGCAGTTCAGAAGGAGGCAGCATTCAGTACTTC
CASSSEGGSIQYF
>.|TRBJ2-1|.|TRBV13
TGTGCCAGCAGCCTCCGGACTCGCGGGTACAATGAGCAGTTCTTC
CASSLRTRGYNEQFF
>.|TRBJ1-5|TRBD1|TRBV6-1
TGTGCCAGCAGTGAGGTACAGGGGTTGCCCCAGCATTTT
CASSEVQGLPQHF
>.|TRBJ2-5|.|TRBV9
TGTGCCAGCAGCGTAGAAGGAGGAGCAGAGACCCAGTACTTC
CASSVEGGAETQYF